This TCR beta chain was recorded in a study of T-cell reconstitution after alpha-beta-depleted transplantation in children. The study, taken as a whole, reports: By about two months after transplant, alpha-beta T cells reportedly arose from several hundred graft clones that had expanded. Where some patients showed high TCRbeta diversity at day 60, it came from recipient T cells and thymic progenitors that had survived.

Looked up from germline, CDR1 is MNHNS and CDR2 is SASEGT. J was trimmed by 5 bases and V by 7 bases; bases with no gene match: 12. This CDR3 comprises 15 residues. The TCRbeta library was prepared with unique molecular identifiers. TCRdb fed the PCR reads into MiXCR, producing one record per CDR3 protein. The sample contains hundreds of thousands of distinct CDR3 sequences, roughly 23% of which appear only once. Many counts were recorded for this clonotype. Its specificity is not known. The receptor's source is a girl between 2 and 10 years old with Fanconi anemia, due to receive a stem cell transplant. The chain has TRBV6-1 and TRBJ2-7; 9 nucleotides align to TRBD2. The specimen comprised PBMCs, sampled before TCRalphabeta/CD19-depleted stem cell transplant. The CDR3 nucleotides read TGTGCCAGCAACAACATAGCGGGAGTCTTCGACGAGCAGTACTTC. Its protein product is CASNNIAGVFDEQYF.